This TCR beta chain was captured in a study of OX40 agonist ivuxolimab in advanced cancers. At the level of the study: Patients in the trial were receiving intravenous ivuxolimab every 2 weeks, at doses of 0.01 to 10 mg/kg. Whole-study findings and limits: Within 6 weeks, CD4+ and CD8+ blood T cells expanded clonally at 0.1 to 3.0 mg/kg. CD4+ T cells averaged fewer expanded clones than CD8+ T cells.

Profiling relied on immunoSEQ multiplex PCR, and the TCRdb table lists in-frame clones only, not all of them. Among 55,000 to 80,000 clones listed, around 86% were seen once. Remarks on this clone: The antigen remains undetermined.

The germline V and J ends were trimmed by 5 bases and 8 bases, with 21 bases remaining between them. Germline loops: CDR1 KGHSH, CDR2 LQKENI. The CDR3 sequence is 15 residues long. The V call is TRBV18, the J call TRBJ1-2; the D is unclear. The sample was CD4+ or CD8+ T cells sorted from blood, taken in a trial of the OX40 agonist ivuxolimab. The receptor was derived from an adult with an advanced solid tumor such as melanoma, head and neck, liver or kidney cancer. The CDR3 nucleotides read TGTGCCAGCTCATCACAACCGATGGACCTGGGGGGCTACACCTTC. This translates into CASSSQPMDLGGYTF.